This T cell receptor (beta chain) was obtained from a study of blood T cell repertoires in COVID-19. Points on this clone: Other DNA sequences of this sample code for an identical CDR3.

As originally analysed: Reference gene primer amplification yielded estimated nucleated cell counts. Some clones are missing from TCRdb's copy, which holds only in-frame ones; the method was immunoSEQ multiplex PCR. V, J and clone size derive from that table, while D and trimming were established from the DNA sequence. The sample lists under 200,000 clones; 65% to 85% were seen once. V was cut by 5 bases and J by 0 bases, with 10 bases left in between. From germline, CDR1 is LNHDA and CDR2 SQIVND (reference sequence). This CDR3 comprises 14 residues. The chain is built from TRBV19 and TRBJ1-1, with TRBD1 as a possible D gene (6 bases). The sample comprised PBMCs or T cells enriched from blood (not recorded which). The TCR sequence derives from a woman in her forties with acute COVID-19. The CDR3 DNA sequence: TGTGCCAGTAGTCTGACAGGTCTGAACACTGAAGCTTTCTTT. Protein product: CASSLTGLNTEAFF. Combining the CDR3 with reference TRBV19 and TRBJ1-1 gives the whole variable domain DGGITQSPKYLFRKEGQNVTLSCEQNLNHDAMYWYRQDPGQGLRLIYYSQIVNDFQKGDIAEGYSVSREKKESFPLTVTSAQKNPTAFYLCASSLTGLNTEAFFGQGTRLTVV.